The 20 T cell receptor beta chains below all came from one sample that was sequenced in a study of neurological immune-mediated disorders. TCRdb fed the 5' RACE reads into MiXCR, producing one record per CDR3 protein. Among fewer than 40,000 distinct CDR3 sequences listed, approximately 6% were seen once. Input material: CD4+ T cells from blood. All receptors come from a woman aged 50 to 60 in good health.

The table lists this clonotype with many counts. The chain couples TRBV20-1 to TRBJ1-2; the D is unclear. Trimming pared 0 bases from V and 8 bases from J, leaving 7 bases between. The CDR3 runs 11 residues. Germline V gene sequence: CDR1 DFQATT, CDR2 SNEGSKA (reference sequence). The CDR3 here is CSARDLVGYTF. The CDR3 DNA reads as TGCAGTGCTAGAGACCTAGTCGGCTACACCTTC.

Ten or more counts support this clonotype. The chain uses TRBV29-1 and TRBJ1-2, with TRBD1 as a possible D gene (6 bases). The germline CDR1 and CDR2 sequences are SQVTM and ANQGSEA. The CDR3 runs to 15 residues. V was clipped by 7 bases and J by 5 bases, with 23 bases between them. The CDR3 reads CSAAPGGGASYGYTF. The CDR3 DNA follows: TGCAGCGCCGCACCGGGCGGGGGGGCTAGTTATGGCTACACCTTC.

There are many counts of this clonotype. V usage is TRBV28 and J usage is TRBJ2-1; TRBD2 agrees at 9 bases. Losses at the gene ends were 1 base for V and 5 bases for J; bases not matched to a gene: 12. In germline, CDR1 is MDHEN, CDR2 SYDVKM. CDR3 length: 18 residues. CDR3 loop: CASSLFKRGARGHNEQFF. CDR3 DNA sequence: TGTGCCAGCAGTTTATTTAAGCGGGGGGCCCGGGGCCACAATGAGCAGTTCTTC. Filled out from reference TRBV28 and TRBJ2-1, the complete variable domain reads DVKVTQSSRYLVKRTGEKVFLECVQDMDHENMFWYRQDPGLGLRLIYFSYDVKMKEKGDIPEGYSVSREKKERFSLILESASTNQTSMYLCASSLFKRGARGHNEQFFGPGTRLTVL.

This clonotype is categorized as medium-sized. The rearrangement uses TRBV20-1 and TRBJ2-1; 9 bases align to TRBD2. Looked up from germline, CDR1 is DFQATT and CDR2 is SNEGSKA (reference sequence). V lost 5 bases and J lost 4; bases outside the gene matches: 3. The CDR3 runs to 13 residues. CDR3 region: CSASGLAYNEQFF. CDR3 coding DNA: TGCAGTGCTTCCGGACTAGCGTACAATGAGCAGTTCTTC.

The table lists this clonotype with many counts. This chain connects TRBV20-1 to TRBJ2-3, with D possibly being TRBD2 (6 bases). Looked up from germline, CDR1 is DFQATT and CDR2 is SNEGSKA (reference sequence). This CDR3 is 13 amino acids long. The ends were cut back, 7 bases at V and 2 bases at J, with 13 bases in the middle. CDR3 sequence reads: CSGLDPLTDTQYF. Here the CDR3 DNA reads TGCAGTGGACTAGACCCCCTCACAGATACGCAGTATTTT.

This clonotype was detected ten times or more. The CDR3 coding sequence is TGCAGCGTTGTGGGACAGGGGGGAACCGGGGAGCTGTTTTTT. Translated, it gives CSVVGQGGTGELFF. The rearrangement joins TRBV29-1 to TRBJ2-2, with 11 positions matching TRBD1. There are 14 residues in the CDR3. CDR1 SQVTM and CDR2 ANQGSEA come from the germline V gene. Germline trimming cut 4 bases from V and 5 bases from J; bases unmatched to any gene: 3.

This clonotype was recorded many times. This chain connects TRBV6-1 to TRBJ2-2; 8 nucleotides match TRBD1. J was trimmed by 6 bases and V by 4 bases; bases with no gene match: 7. Germline lookup yields CDR1 MNHNS and CDR2 SASEGT. This CDR3 is 15 amino acids long. The CDR3 here is CASSGTGSNAGELFF. CDR3 nucleotide sequence: TGTGCCAGCAGTGGGACAGGGTCGAATGCCGGGGAGCTGTTTTTT.

In this sample, this clonotype turned up many times. The chain links TRBV7-7 to TRBJ1-6; no definite D call. The length of the CDR3 is 13 residues. The V and J ends lost 1 base and 6 bases respectively, with 4 bases between them. CDR1 and CDR2 from the germline V gene are SSHAT and FNYEAQ (reference sequence). The CDR3 nucleotides read TGTGCCAGCAGCTTAGATACTAATTCACCCCTCCACTTT. Translation: CASSLDTNSPLHF.

This clonotype was detected many times. This chain links TRBV6-1 with TRBJ1-4, with 7 bases that match TRBD1. Trimming took 3 bases from V and 0 from J; bases not matched to a gene: 10. The germline V gene encodes CDR1 MNHNS and CDR2 SASEGT. CDR3 length: 18 amino acids. As DNA, the CDR3 is TGTGCCAGCAGTGATTCACAGGGGATTTTTTCAACTAATGAAAAACTGTTTTTT. This codes for CASSDSQGIFSTNEKLFF.

The sample holds many counts of this clonotype. The chain joins TRBV3-1 to TRBJ1-5, with D possibly TRBD1 on 5 matching bases. V lost 1 base and J lost 3, with 7 bases in between. The CDR3 is made up of 14 amino acids. From germline, CDR1 is LGHDT and CDR2 YNNKEL (reference sequence). The CDR3 region is CASSQGQPNQPQHF. CDR3 DNA sequence: TGTGCCAGCAGCCAAGGACAGCCCAATCAGCCCCAGCATTTT.

This clonotype appeared many times. The chain joins TRBV20-1 to TRBJ1-6; 10 bases line up with TRBD1. Germline V gives CDR1 DFQATT, CDR2 SNEGSKA (reference sequence). This CDR3 is 14 amino acids long. The chain's CDR3 is CSAIRDRGNSPLHF. CDR3 in DNA: TGCAGCGCAATCCGGGACAGGGGTAATTCACCCCTCCACTTT.

The rearrangement joins TRBV6-5 to TRBJ2-7, with 10 bases aligning to TRBD2. The CDR3 is 16 residues long. J gave up 3 bases and V 4 bases, and 9 bases lay outside the gene matches. Germline lookup yields CDR1 MNHEY and CDR2 SVGAGI. The CDR3 sequence is CASSLNGLAAHYEQYF. CDR3 nucleotides: TGTGCCAGCAGTTTAAATGGACTAGCGGCACACTACGAGCAGTACTTC.

In its sample, this clonotype was seen many times. The chain carries TRBV20-1 and TRBJ2-2, with 7 bases lining up with TRBD1. Germline V lookup: CDR1 DFQATT, CDR2 SNEGSKA (reference sequence). The trim removed 5 bases at V and 9 bases at J, leaving 12 bases unmatched. The CDR3 runs to 14 residues. The CDR3 nucleotides are TGCAGTGCTTCTACAGGGGATAGGCCGCGGGAGCTGTTTTTT. Protein product: CSASTGDRPRELFF.

This clonotype was detected ten times or more. V gene TRBV20-1 combines with J gene TRBJ1-1; no definite D call. V shed 5 bases and J shed 5 bases, with 12 bases lying between them. The V gene's germline CDR1 is DFQATT and CDR2 SNEGSKA (reference sequence). The CDR3 spans 12 residues. CDR3 coding DNA: TGCAGTGCTCCAACTATGAGGACTGAAGCTTTCTTT. As protein: CSAPTMRTEAFF.

This clonotype was detected many times. V is TRBV20-1 and J is TRBJ2-7; D might be TRBD1 or TRBD2, each matching 5 bases. Germline V gene lookup returns CDR1 DFQATT and CDR2 SNEGSKA (reference sequence). The CDR3 runs 15 residues. Trimming shortened V by 0 bases and J by 3 bases, and 15 bases separated the two germline ends. The CDR3 DNA follows: TGCAGTGCTAGAGAGGGGCAACTAGTCCGCTACGAGCAGTACTTC. Its protein is CSAREGQLVRYEQYF.

This clonotype was seen ten or more times. J is TRBJ2-2 and V is TRBV5-1; 11 bases line up with TRBD1. Losses at the gene ends were 4 bases for V and 0 bases for J; bases not matched to a gene: 11. The CDR3 length is 19 residues. Germline V gene lookup returns CDR1 SGHRS and CDR2 YFSETQ. The CDR3 spells CASSRSRDRGAANTGELFF. Here the CDR3 DNA reads TGCGCCAGCAGCCGGAGCCGGGACAGGGGGGCCGCGAACACCGGGGAGCTGTTTTTT.

Ten or more counts support this clonotype. V and J are TRBV10-3 and TRBJ1-6; no clear D. V was pared by 2 bases and J by 4 bases, with 6 bases between. Germline V lookup: CDR1 ENHRY, CDR2 SYGVKD. The CDR3 sequence is 14 residues long. CDR3 in amino acids: CAISEMGYNSPLHF. CDR3 DNA: TGTGCCATCAGTGAGATGGGATATAATTCACCCCTCCACTTT.

This clonotype was recorded many times. The CDR3 bases are TGTGCCAGCAGTTATGGCAGCTTGCGGACAGATACGCAGTATTTT. Residues: CASSYGSLRTDTQYF. The chain has TRBV6-5 and TRBJ2-3; D ambiguous. The germline CDR1 and CDR2 sequences are MNHEY and SVGAGI. With 3 bases removed from V and 3 bases from J, the gap between germline ends came to 13 bases. This CDR3 is built from 15 residues.

There are many counts of this clonotype. The V gene is TRBV6-5, the J gene TRBJ2-1; D is unresolved. Germline V lookup: CDR1 MNHEY, CDR2 SVGAGI. V gave up 2 bases and J gave up 6 bases, with 11 bases separating them. The CDR3 has 14 amino acids. CDR3 region: CASSYNPLTNEQFF. CDR3 bases: TGTGCCAGCAGTTACAATCCGCTAACCAATGAGCAGTTCTTC.

This clonotype was recorded many times. The rearrangement joins TRBV28 to TRBJ2-7; 9 nucleotides align to TRBD2. Per the germline V gene, CDR1 is MDHEN and CDR2 is SYDVKM. The CDR3 spans 16 residues. The V and J ends lost 5 bases and 0 bases, in that order; junction bases with no gene match: 8. CDR3 nucleotides: TGTGCCAGCAGTCCACATAGCGGGGGCAGCTCCTACGAGCAGTACTTC. Translating gives CASSPHSGGSSYEQYF.